The subject of this entry is one TCR beta chain. In its sample, this clone was seen a few times. What antigen it recognizes has not been identified. No base quality information exists; no much larger clone differs at one position. Related transplant donors provided blood samples for TCR beta sequencing. Nuclei Lysis Solution was used to extract genomic DNA from fresh or cryopreserved unfractionated peripheral blood mononuclear cells. The immunoSEQ assay, a bias-controlled multiplex PCR with V- and J-specific primers, was used to amplify TCR beta CDR3 regions from genomic DNA. In a second PCR step, a proprietary barcode and Illumina adapter sequences were attached to the CDR3 amplicons. An Illumina MiSeq instrument was used to sequence the CDR3 libraries. Under the source paper's analysis protocol: immunoSEQ Analyzer 3.0 was used for export and quality control, with R Bioconductor and Immunarch used for downstream analyses. Only productive rearrangements in the normalized downsampled data set went into calculating the repertoire metrics. Clonotypes larger than 5 templates in the normalized cohort were defined as pathologically expanded. Repertoire diversity was measured with the Inverse Simpson Index. To capture all clonotypes, the CMV-specificity analyses were run on the non-normalized data set. Held by TCRdb, this immuneACCESS table contains in-frame sequences only and omits some clones. Under half of the omission traces to an unresolved V gene where checked; the cause of the rest is unknown. V and J calls plus clone size are reproduced from that table; the DNA served to infer D and trimming. This sample comprises 17,000 or so clones, nearly 95% of them detected only once. The ten largest make up roughly 5.4% of the sample.

This entry is derived from a study of T cell clonotyping in hematopoietic cell transplantation (dated by TCRdb to the early 2020s). At the level of the whole study: A total of 120 to 150 blood samples were gathered in the study from roughly 37 consecutive transplant recipients along with their related donors. Recruitment of patients was conducted between 2015 and January 2017, and follow-up was continued until late 2020 or death. Summary of the overall study and its limitations: After transplant, TCR diversity in recipients dropped, and pathologically expanded clonotypes climbed progressively between day 30 and day 180. The sample size was limited, and because cells were not sorted, the contributions of CD4 and CD8 repertoires could not be separated. Broader posttransplant TCR repertoire diversity was predicted by donor and pretransplant recipient Inverse Simpson Index values. Only a small fraction of recipient repertoires overlapped donor repertoires, with over 97% appearing de novo at the given depth.

Inclusive of the bounding cysteine and phenylalanine, the CDR3 is 13 residues long. Of the read, only the CDR3 DNA is kept; its 39 bases are in frame from base 1. From a lookup of the germline V gene (reference sequence), CDR1 and CDR2 are SGHNT and YYREEE. For this chain, trimming is 5 bases at the V end and 4 bases at the J end, and the number of junction bases without a gene match is 4. Sequenced material: peripheral blood mononuclear cells. The sequence links TRBV5-4 to TRBJ2-5, with TRBD2 identical over 8 junction bases. This receptor was taken from a man in his forties or fifties in good health. Some clones in this sample may be carry-over from other donors' samples. The nucleotide sequence is TGTGCCAGCAGTCCAACTAGCGGAGAGACCCAGTACTTC. Its protein product is CASSPTSGETQYF.